One and the same sample provided the 23 T cell receptor beta chains below, sequenced in a study of CD4 T cells in relation to SARS-CoV-2 and coronaviruses. Unexposed donor CD4+ T cells date from about 2011-2018, before the COVID-19 pandemic. Method: immunoSEQ multiplex PCR; TCRdb's copy keeps in-frame clones and lacks some. In the table there are about 65,000 clones, over 70% of which are singletons. What was sequenced was memory CD4+ T cells from PBMCs. The receptors come from a human donor in good health.

The genes are TRBV30 and TRBJ1-2; D is unclear. Germline V gene lookup returns CDR1 GTSNPN and CDR2 SVGIG (reference sequence). The CDR3 runs 16 residues. V lost 0 bases and J 4 bases, leaving 18 bases between the germline ends. CDR3 nucleotide sequence: TGTGCCTGGAGTGTAGGGTCGGTTGGACGTAGCTATGGCTACACCTTC. This gives the protein CAWSVGSVGRSYGYTF.

This chain connects TRBV7-9 to TRBJ2-1; D call uncertain. The V end was cut by 5 bases, the J end by 9 bases, with 11 bases between. The CDR3 length is 12 residues. The V gene's germline CDR1 is SEHNR and CDR2 FQNEAQ (reference sequence). CDR3 coding DNA: TGTGCCAGCAGCCTGATGGTGGGTGAGCAGTTCTTC. It yields the protein CASSLMVGEQFF.

This clone was seen only a few times. The chain is built from TRBV30 and TRBJ2-7; 10 positions match TRBD1. The length of the CDR3 is 12 residues. J lost 2 bases, V lost 7 bases, and 2 bases had no gene match. CDR1 GTSNPN and CDR2 SVGIG come from the germline V gene (reference sequence). The CDR3 region is CALDRGPYEQYF. The DNA of the CDR3 is TGTGCCTTAGACAGGGGGCCCTACGAGCAGTACTTC. Together with reference TRBV30 and TRBJ2-7, the CDR3 gives the full variable domain: SQTIHQWPATLVQPVGSPLSLECTVEGTSNPNLYWYRQAAGRGLQLLFYSVGIGQISSEVPQNLSASRPQDRQFILSSKKLLLSDSGFYLCALDRGPYEQYFGPGTRLTVT.

The V and J genes are TRBV14 and TRBJ1-6; D gene uncertain. Germline lookup yields CDR1 SGHDN and CDR2 FVKESK. V lost 1 base and J 13 bases, leaving 17 bases between the germline ends. This CDR3 has 15 amino acids. The CDR3 DNA reads TGTGCCAGCAGCCAAGGATGGGAGCCTACGAGGCCCCTCCACTTT. Residues: CASSQGWEPTRPLHF.

This rearrangement joins TRBV7-9 to TRBJ2-7; no clear D gene. Germline V CDR1 and CDR2: SEHNR, FQNEAQ (reference sequence). The V end lost 1 base, the J end lost 3 bases, and 10 bases lay between the germline ends. The CDR3 contains 14 residues. CDR3 nucleotide sequence: TGTGCCAGCAGCTTAGGCTTCCAGGACTACGAGCAGTACTTC. Translating gives CASSLGFQDYEQYF.

This clone came up once. The genes are TRBV4-3 and TRBJ1-1; 8 bases are a match to TRBD1. The CDR3 spans 15 residues. Germline CDR1 and CDR2: LGHNA and YSLEER. The trim removed 0 bases at V and 10 bases at J, leaving 10 bases unmatched. The CDR3 is CASSQDPGGSVGAFF. CDR3 nucleotide sequence: TGCGCCAGCAGCCAAGACCCAGGGGGCTCAGTGGGAGCTTTCTTT.

The gene calls are TRBV28 and TRBJ1-2; tentative D call: TRBD1 (6 bases). Germline-derived CDR1 and CDR2 are MDHEN and SYDVKM. Between the trimmed V and J ends, which lost 4 bases and 2 bases, there was a span of 23 bases. This CDR3 spans 18 amino acids. CDR3: CASSSPRGASRANYGYTF. The DNA of the CDR3 is TGTGCCAGCAGTTCCCCCCGGGGGGCTTCCAGGGCCAACTATGGCTACACCTTC.

V and J are TRBV19 and TRBJ1-5; a weak D match, TRBD1 (5 bases). CDR3 length equals 16 residues. Germline CDR1 and CDR2: LNHDA and SQIVND (reference sequence). Trimming shortened V by 1 base and J by 4 bases, and 14 bases separated the two germline ends. The CDR3 coding sequence is TGTGCCAGTAGTATAGGTTTTGGGGGTTGGAATCAGCCCCAGCATTTT. This gives the protein CASSIGFGGWNQPQHF.

This clone came up once. The V call is TRBV2, the J call TRBJ2-7; TRBD1 agrees at 7 bases. Germline V gene lookup returns CDR1 SNHLY and CDR2 FYNNEI. The V and J ends lost 5 bases and 1 base, in that order; junction bases with no gene match: 2. This CDR3 is 13 amino acids long. The CDR3 spells CASSHRGSYEQYF. The CDR3, as DNA: TGTGCCAGCAGTCACAGGGGATCCTACGAGCAGTACTTC.

The V call is TRBV29-1, the J call TRBJ1-3, with D perhaps matching TRBD1 (5 bases). Germline V gene lookup returns CDR1 SQVTM and CDR2 ANQGSEA. V was cut by 1 base and J by 0 bases, with 16 bases left in between. The CDR3 is made up of 17 amino acids. CDR3 protein: CSVEGRDAGTSGNTIYF. The DNA for the CDR3 is TGCAGCGTTGAAGGCAGGGACGCAGGGACCTCTGGAAACACCATATATTTT.

The rearrangement uses TRBV15 and TRBJ1-2; D is possibly TRBD1 (5 bases). The V and J ends lost 5 bases and 8 bases respectively, with 15 bases between them. From germline, CDR1 is LNHNV and CDR2 YYDKDF (reference sequence). The CDR3 totals 13 residues. DNA of the CDR3: TGTGCCACCAGCGGCCGGGCGTGGGGCGGCTACACCTTC. Its translation is CATSGRAWGGYTF.

J is TRBJ2-3 and V is TRBV10-1, with a tentative D call TRBD2 (5 bases). The CDR3 sequence is 13 residues long. The germline V gene has CDR1 WNHNN and CDR2 SYGVQD (reference sequence). V lost 5 bases and J lost 3, with 9 bases in between. The CDR3 sequence is CASSPDSTDTQYF. CDR3 in DNA: TGCGCCAGCAGTCCGGACTCAACAGATACGCAGTATTTT.

The chain combines TRBV14 with TRBJ2-7; 8 positions match TRBD1. Trimming took 5 bases from V and 4 from J; bases not matched to a gene: 7. This CDR3 comprises 14 residues. Germline V CDR1 and CDR2: SGHDN, FVKESK. Here the CDR3 reads CASSSQGGPYEQYF. In DNA, the CDR3 is TGTGCCAGCAGCTCACAGGGGGGTCCTTACGAGCAGTACTTC.

The CDR3 spells CASSQETTDTQYF. The CDR3 coding sequence is TGCGCCAGCAGCCAAGAGACAACAGATACGCAGTATTTT. The rearrangement links TRBV4-3 to TRBJ2-3; D is undetermined. CDR1 LGHNA and CDR2 YSLEER come from the germline V gene. Trimming shortened V by 0 bases and J by 3 bases, and 4 bases separated the two germline ends. The CDR3 has 13 amino acids.

The chain has TRBV27 and TRBJ1-1, with D perhaps matching TRBD1 (5 bases). The V gene's germline CDR1 is MNHEY and CDR2 SMNVEV (reference sequence). Deletions cut 2 bases from V and 4 bases from J, with 17 bases between. This CDR3 region has 16 residues. The CDR3 nucleotides are TGTGCCAGCAGTTTACGCCGGGTCCAGGGCAGCACTGAAGCTTTCTTT. This gives the protein CASSLRRVQGSTEAFF.

DNA for the CDR3: TGCGCCAGCAGCTTGGAGCCAGCCGATTCACCCCTCCACTTT. Its protein is CASSLEPADSPLHF. This sequence joins TRBV5-1 and TRBJ1-6; no clear D. V was pared by 0 bases and J by 8 bases, with 9 bases between. The CDR3 has 14 amino acids. Germline V gene lookup returns CDR1 SGHRS and CDR2 YFSETQ.

This rearrangement joins TRBV5-1 to TRBJ2-2; 9 bases align to TRBD1. CDR3 length: 15 residues. V gave up 4 bases and J gave up 4 bases; unmatched junction bases: 5. The V gene's germline CDR1 is SGHRS and CDR2 YFSETQ. The CDR3 loop is CASSTDRGRTGELFF. The CDR3, as DNA: TGCGCCAGCAGCACGGACAGGGGTCGCACCGGGGAGCTGTTTTTT.

This chain joins TRBV3-1 (or the pseudogene TRBV3-2) and TRBJ1-2; 7 positions match TRBD1. The CDR3 runs to 16 residues. Germline CDR1 and CDR2: LGHDT and YNNKEL (reference sequence). V lost 4 bases and J lost 5; bases outside the gene matches: 13. CDR3: CASSPIGTALYYGYTF. CDR3 DNA: TGTGCCAGCAGCCCCATCGGGACAGCCTTATATTATGGCTACACCTTC.

The chain recombines TRBV19 with TRBJ2-7; 10 nucleotides align to TRBD1. J was trimmed by 6 bases and V by 4 bases; bases with no gene match: 3. The CDR3 length is 13 residues. CDR1 is LNHDA, CDR2 SQIVND, per germline (reference sequence). The CDR3 nucleotides are TGTGCCAGTAGTACCAGGGACAGGGGCGAGCAGTACTTC. Its protein is CASSTRDRGEQYF.

This CDR3 reads CAWSQGRKTEAFF. CDR3 sequence (DNA): TGTGCCTGGAGTCAGGGCAGGAAGACTGAAGCTTTCTTT. The J gene is TRBJ1-1, the V gene TRBV30, with D possibly matching TRBD1 (5 bases). V was pared by 2 bases and J by 5 bases, with 12 bases between. The germline CDR1 and CDR2 sequences are GTSNPN and SVGIG (reference sequence). This CDR3 has 13 amino acids.

The chain is built from TRBV5-1 and TRBJ1-1; D remains ambiguous. From germline, CDR1 is SGHRS and CDR2 YFSETQ. Trimming removed 4 bases from V and 3 bases from J, with 13 bases in between. The length of the CDR3 is 14 residues. CDR3 nucleotides: TGCGCCAGCAGCCTAGGCTTTGGGGACACTGAAGCTTTCTTT. Translation gives CASSLGFGDTEAFF.

This chain links TRBV6-5 with TRBJ1-1; D is possibly TRBD1 (5 bases). Germline loops: CDR1 MNHEY, CDR2 SVGAGI. The CDR3 extends over 14 amino acids. With 7 bases removed from V and 4 bases from J, the gap between germline ends came to 16 bases. CDR3 sequence: CASTGPGVLTEAFF. The CDR3 DNA reads as TGTGCCAGCACTGGTCCGGGGGTCCTCACTGAAGCTTTCTTT.

The chain is built from TRBV29-1 and TRBJ2-3; D gene ambiguous. There are 12 residues in the CDR3. Germline V gene lookup returns CDR1 SQVTM and CDR2 ANQGSEA. V gave up 3 bases and J gave up 6 bases, with 10 bases separating them. CDR3 DNA: TGCAGCGTTGAGTACCCCTCGGATACGCAGTATTTT. Protein sequence: CSVEYPSDTQYF.